This section outlines one T cell receptor beta chain sequence together with its context. Sorting defined naive CD8 T cells as CD8+CD4-CCR7+CD45RA+. Germline-derived CDR1 and CDR2 are ENHRY and SYGVKD. V was shortened by 6 bases and J by 0 bases, with 12 bases between the two germline ends. This CDR3 region has 15 residues. TCRdb called the PCR reads again in MiXCR, with one record for every CDR3 protein. The repertoire holds approximately 590,000 distinct CDR3 sequences, with roughly 25% as singletons. This specimen comes from a study of molecular identifiers for immune sequencing clone quantification.

This TCR was recovered from a human donor in good health. Some libraries in this study had Jurkat cell RNA spiked in. The sample comprised naive CD8+ T cells from blood, with Jurkat cell RNA spiked in. Subset: FACS-sorted CD8+CD4-CCR7+CD45RA+ naive T cells. The chain couples TRBV10-3 to TRBJ1-3, with D tentatively TRBD1 (5 bases). The CDR3 DNA reads TGTGCCATCAGGCTACAGGAGACCTCTGGAAACACCATATATTTT. This sequence encodes CAIRLQETSGNTIYF.